This record looks at one T cell receptor beta chain sequence and its context. Its antigen is still unknown. Clones were read by immunoSEQ multiplex PCR, and TCRdb kept only the in-frame ones, dropping some. Of 60,000 to 80,000 clones listed, 90% to 95% are singletons. This specimen comes from a study of OX40 agonist ivuxolimab in advanced cancers. Study-level points and caveats: The authors did not determine the antigen specificity of the expanded peripheral T cells.

Patients were ruled out by autoimmune disease history or systemic immunosuppression. The sampling schedule covered blood at baseline, cycle 4 day 1, and cycle 7 day 1. Sequences were derived from CD4+ or CD8+ T cells sorted from blood, sampled in a trial of the OX40 agonist ivuxolimab. The TCR comes from an adult with an advanced solid tumor such as melanoma, head and neck, liver or kidney cancer.

The CDR3 nucleotides read TGTGCCAGCAGTTTAGAGGTCAGGGGGGATGGCTACACCTTC. Its translation: CASSLEVRGDGYTF. The genes are TRBV28 and TRBJ1-2; 7 bases are shared with TRBD1. V was clipped by 2 bases and J by 6 bases; unmatched bases: 6. The CDR3 runs 14 residues. In germline, CDR1 is MDHEN, CDR2 SYDVKM.